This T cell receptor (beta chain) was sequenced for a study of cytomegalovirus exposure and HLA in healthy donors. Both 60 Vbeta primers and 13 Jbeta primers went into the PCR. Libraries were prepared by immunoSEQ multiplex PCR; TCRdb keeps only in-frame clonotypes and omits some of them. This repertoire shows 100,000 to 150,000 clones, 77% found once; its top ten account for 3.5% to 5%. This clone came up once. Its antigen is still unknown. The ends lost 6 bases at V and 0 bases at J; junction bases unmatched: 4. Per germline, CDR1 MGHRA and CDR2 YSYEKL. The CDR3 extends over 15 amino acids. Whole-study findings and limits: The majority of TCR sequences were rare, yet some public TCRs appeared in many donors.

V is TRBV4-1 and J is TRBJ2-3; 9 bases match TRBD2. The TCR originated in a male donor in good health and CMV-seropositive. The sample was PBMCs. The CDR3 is CASRRLAASTDTQYF. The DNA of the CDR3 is TGCGCCAGCAGACGACTAGCGGCTAGCACAGATACGCAGTATTTT.